Sequencing of this TCR beta chain was carried out in a study of CD4+ T cells in melanoma. Study-wide findings and caveats: In melanoma, neoantigen-specific CD4+ T cells reportedly differed in differentiation state.

CDR3 length equals 12 residues. V was shortened by 2 bases and J by 2 bases, with 6 bases between the two germline ends. Germline V gene data show CDR1 as SQVTM and CDR2 as ANQGSEA. Data came from immunoSEQ multiplex PCR; TCRdb stores just in-frame clones and leaves some out. The sample yields nearly 50,000 clones, roughly 89% seen once. Note on this clone: Its antigen is still unknown.

The source material was peripheral blood. This chain links TRBV29-1 with TRBJ2-5, with a possible D match to TRBD1 (5 bases). The receptor's source is a human donor with melanoma. CDR3 nucleotide sequence: TGCAGCGTTGAACAGGGTCAAGAGACCCAGTACTTC. It codes for CSVEQGQETQYF.